In its sample, the clone carrying this T cell receptor beta chain was seen a few times. As yet, its antigen is unknown. CDR3 length equals 15 residues. Germline lookup yields CDR1 LNHNV and CDR2 YYDKDF (reference sequence). Trimming took off 1 base at V and 0 bases at J, with 6 bases between the two ends. This entry belongs to a study of identical twins. Study-wide points: Findings depended on cross-sectional statistics rather than tracking the same donors. Analyses based on zero insertions could be partly confounded by invariant MAIT and iNKT cells. Twins' excess sharing was less marked for out-of-frame beta sequences.

TCRdb redid the calling of the 5' RACE reads with MiXCR, one entry per CDR3 protein. Found here are about 720,000 distinct CDR3 sequences, about 20% of them singletons; the top ten hold 10% to 15%. These data were also filed under a second study, of T cells expressing NK-cell markers. From that report: The authors restricted sorting to alpha-beta TCR T cells with an anti-gamma-delta TCR antibody in several experiments.

This clonotype was obtained from a woman aged 18-35 years in good health. Input material: PBMCs. J is TRBJ2-2 and V is TRBV15; D ambiguous. The CDR3 is CATSRGLANTGELFF. The CDR3 DNA sequence: TGTGCCACCAGCAGAGGACTGGCGAACACCGGGGAGCTGTTTTTT. Filled out from reference TRBV15 and TRBJ2-2, the complete variable domain reads DAMVIQNPRYQVTQFGKPVTLSCSQTLNHNVMYWYQQKSSQAPKLLFHYYDKDFNNEADTPDNFQSRRPNTSFCFLDIRSPGLGDTAMYLCATSRGLANTGELFFGEGSRLTVL.